The source of this T cell receptor beta chain is a study of blood T cell repertoires in COVID-19. Assignments of participants to cohorts depended upon their own reported clinical history. Assay used: immunoSEQ multiplex PCR; TCRdb lists only in-frame clones, some missing. The table has about 260,000 clones, roughly 80% seen once. Trimming cost V 6 bases and J 1 base; bases outside gene matches: 6. The germline V gene has CDR1 MNHEY and CDR2 SVGAGI. This CDR3 spans 15 amino acids. Sequencing used PBMCs or T cells enriched from blood (not recorded which). The receptor was isolated from a man aged 30-40 years with acute COVID-19. The chain is built from TRBV6-5 and TRBJ1-5, with 7 bases identical to TRBD1. The CDR3 bases are TGTGCCAGCAGCGCCGCGACAGGGAGCAATCAGCCCCAGCATTTT. This gives the protein CASSAATGSNQPQHF.